This T cell receptor beta chain was identified during a study of cytomegalovirus exposure and HLA in healthy donors. V lost 2 bases and J lost 8; bases outside the gene matches: 4. The CDR3 length is 13 residues. Germline V gene lookup returns CDR1 SGHKS and CDR2 YYEKEE (reference sequence). Profiling relied on immunoSEQ multiplex PCR, and the TCRdb table lists in-frame clones only, not all of them. Of 150,000 to 200,000 clones in the sample, under 90% were seen once. The sample comprised PBMCs. The chain recombines TRBV5-5 with TRBJ1-3; 7 bases fit TRBD1. The receptor's source is a woman aged 18-29 years in good health and CMV-seropositive. The CDR3 coding sequence is TGTGCCAGCAGCTTTGACAGGGTAGACACCATATATTTT. Encoded protein: CASSFDRVDTIYF.